This record covers a single T cell receptor (beta chain). Its cognate antigen is unknown. The sample comes from a study of cytomegalovirus exposure and HLA in healthy donors. Study context: Unique TCR beta sequences numbering 117 million came from approximately 180 million T cells in an earlier analysis. Study-wide results and limits: Being productive about 90% or about 30% of the time was typical of most TCR beta V segments in an earlier analysis. The study assumed roughly uniform donor sequencing depth for presence/absence analyses.

PCR involved 60 Vbeta and 13 Jbeta primers. The method was immunoSEQ multiplex PCR; TCRdb's version includes in-frame clones alone and lacks a portion of them. Altogether roughly 200,000 clones are present, just under 70% being singletons, with the ten largest covering about 3%. V shed 1 base and J shed 4 bases, with 16 bases lying between them. The V gene's germline CDR1 is KGHSH and CDR2 LQKENI. CDR3 length equals 17 residues. The chain has TRBV18 and TRBJ2-2; possible D gene TRBD1, 6 bases. The receptor comes from a man aged 40-49 years in good health and CMV-seropositive. Sequencing was carried out using PBMCs. For the CDR3, the DNA is TGTGCCAGCTCACCACGCACAGGGTCCCAACGCACCGGGGAGCTGTTTTTT. This translates into CASSPRTGSQRTGELFF.